This is a list of T cell receptor beta chains from one sample in a study of tumor and adjacent non-tumor tissue in lung cancer. One entry per CDR3 protein results from TCRdb running MiXCR on the multiplex PCR reads. The data show tens of thousands of distinct CDR3 sequences, around two thirds seen once. Sequencing was done on a sample of distant non-tumor lung tissue. All receptors derive from a man aged 70-80 years with non-small cell lung cancer. Each CDR3 is given with its conserved first and last residue. Each record gives: D gene, clone size, V gene, J gene, CDR3 DNA, CDR3 protein. D genes are given only for firm matches. Clone size is stated in some rows and not others, as once, few, many or a class when expanded.

>TRBD2|-|TRBV29-1|TRBJ2-7
TGCAGCGTTTCCGGGGGTGGCCGGACTAGCAGGAGCCTCACCGAGCAGTACTTC
CSVSGGGRTSRSLTEQYF
>TRBD1|-|TRBV28|TRBJ1-2
TGTACCTGCAGTGGAAAACAGGGACAGGGGGAAGGCTATGGCTACACCTTC
CTCSGKQGQGEGYGYTF
>-|many|TRBV10-3|TRBJ2-7
TGTGCCATCAGTGGCGGGGGCCTCTACGAGCAGTACTTC
CAISGGGLYEQYF
>TRBD1|-|TRBV6-1|TRBJ1-4
TGTACCATCCTGGACAGGTTTAATGAAAAACTGTTTTTT
CTILDRFNEKLFF
>-|once|TRBV10-3|TRBJ2-3
TGTGCCAGCGGAGGGATGGGCACAGACACGCTGTATTTT
CASGGMGTDTLYF
>TRBD1|-|TRBV29-1|TRBJ2-3
TGCAGCGCGAGACAGGGAGTGAGTACCAGAGGTTTGGTCGGATCAGATACGCAGTATTTT
CSARQGVSTRGLVGSDTQYF
>-|-|TRBV5-6|TRBJ2-7
TGTGCTAGCAGCTTGGGCAGGTACTCCTACGAGCAGTACTTC
CASSLGRYSYEQYF
>-|once|TRBV5-4|TRBJ2-7
TGTGCCAGCACCGGCAGGTACGAACAGTACTTC
CASTGRYEQYF
>-|many|TRBV5-4|TRBJ2-1
TGTGCCAGCAGCTTGTTTAGTGAGCAGTTCTTC
CASSLFSEQFF
>TRBD2|many|TRBV4-1|TRBJ2-7
TGCGCCAGCAGCCAAGCGCTTAATTTAGGACTAGCGGACTTCTCCCTCTCCTACGAGCAGTACTTC
CASSQALNLGLADFSLSYEQYF
>-|-|TRBV11-1|TRBJ2-5
TGTGCCAGCAGCTTAGGGAGTCGTGAGGCCCAGCACTTC
CASSLGSREAQHF
>-|many|TRBV12-3/TRBV12-4|TRBJ1-1
TGTGCCAGCAGTCCCCGTTGGAAAGGAGATGAAGCTTTCTTT
CASSPRWKGDEAFF
>TRBD2|-|TRBV7-9|TRBJ2-7
TGTGCGAACAGCCAGGGACTAGCGGGGGCCCACGAGCAGTGCTTC
CANSQGLAGAHEQCF
>-|-|TRBV6-5|TRBJ2-5
TGTGCCAACAGTTACTCGAGGACATATCAGGAGACCCAGTACTTC
CANSYSRTYQETQYF